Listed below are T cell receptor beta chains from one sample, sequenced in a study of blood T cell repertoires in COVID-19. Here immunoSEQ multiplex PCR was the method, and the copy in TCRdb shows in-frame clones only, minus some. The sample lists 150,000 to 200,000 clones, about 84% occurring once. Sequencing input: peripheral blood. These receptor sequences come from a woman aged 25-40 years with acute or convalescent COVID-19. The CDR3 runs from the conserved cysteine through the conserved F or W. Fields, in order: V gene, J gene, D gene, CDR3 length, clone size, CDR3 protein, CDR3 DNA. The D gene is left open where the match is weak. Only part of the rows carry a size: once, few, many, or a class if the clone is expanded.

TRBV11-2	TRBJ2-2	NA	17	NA	CASSADRWTKNTGELFF	TGTGCCAGCAGTGCCGACCGGTGGACAAAGAACACCGGGGAGCTGTTTTTT
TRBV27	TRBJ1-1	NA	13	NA	CASSFFPDTEAFF	TGTGCCAGCAGTTTTTTCCCGGACACTGAAGCTTTCTTT
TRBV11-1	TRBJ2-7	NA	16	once	CASSPLTGRSNYEQYF	TGTGCCAGCAGCCCCCTTACAGGACGCTCGAACTACGAGCAGTACTTC
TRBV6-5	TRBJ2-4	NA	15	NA	CASSHGDRAKNIQYF	TGTGCCAGCAGTCACGGGGATAGGGCCAAAAACATTCAGTACTTC
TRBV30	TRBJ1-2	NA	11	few	CAWSRGYGYTF	TGTGCCTGGAGTAGGGGCTATGGCTACACCTTC
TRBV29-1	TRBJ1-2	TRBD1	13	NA	CSVEGTGWYGYTF	TGCAGCGTTGAAGGGACAGGGTGGTATGGCTACACCTTC
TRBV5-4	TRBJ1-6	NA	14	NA	CASTLGTSGSPLHF	TGTGCCAGCACTTTAGGGACATCTGGTTCACCCCTCCACTTT
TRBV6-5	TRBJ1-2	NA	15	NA	CASSPEWARTYGYTF	TGTGCCAGCAGCCCGGAATGGGCCAGGACTTATGGCTACACCTTC
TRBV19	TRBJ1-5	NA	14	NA	CASSMGRGNQPQHF	TGTGCCAGTAGTATGGGGAGAGGCAATCAGCCCCAGCATTTT
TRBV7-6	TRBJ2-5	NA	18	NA	CASSTPTPGHMYQETQYF	TGTGCCAGCAGCACCCCCACCCCGGGACACATGTACCAAGAGACCCAGTACTTC
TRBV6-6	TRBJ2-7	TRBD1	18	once	CASSPPGQRALSSYEQYF	TGTGCCAGCAGTCCACCGGGACAGAGAGCTCTGAGCTCCTACGAGCAGTACTTC
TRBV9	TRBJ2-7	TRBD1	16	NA	CASSVGTGTDHYEQYF	TGTGCCAGCAGCGTTGGGACCGGGACAGATCACTACGAGCAGTACTTC
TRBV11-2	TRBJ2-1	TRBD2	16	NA	CASSLGRTSSYNEQFF	TGTGCCAGCAGCTTAGGAAGGACTAGCTCCTACAATGAGCAGTTCTTC
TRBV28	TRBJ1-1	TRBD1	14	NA	CASSPPGQGAKAFF	TGTGCCAGCAGTCCCCCGGGACAGGGGGCAAAAGCTTTCTTT
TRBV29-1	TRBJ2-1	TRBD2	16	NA	CSVETQYRTERGEQFF	TGCAGCGTTGAAACCCAATACCGAACTGAGCGGGGAGAGCAGTTCTTC
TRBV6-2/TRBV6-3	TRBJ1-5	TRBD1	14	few	CASSRGQVNQPQHF	TGTGCCAGCAGCCGGGGACAGGTCAATCAGCCCCAGCATTTT
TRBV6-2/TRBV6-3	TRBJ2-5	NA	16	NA	CASSYSKQGGGETQYF	TGTGCCAGCAGTTATTCAAAACAGGGTGGTGGAGAGACCCAGTACTTC
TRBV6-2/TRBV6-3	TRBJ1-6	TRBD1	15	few	CASSYQGQGNSPLHF	TGTGCCAGCAGTTACCAGGGACAGGGAAATTCACCCCTCCACTTT
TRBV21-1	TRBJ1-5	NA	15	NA	CASTNKSQGSQPQHF	TGTGCCAGCACTAATAAGTCTCAGGGCTCTCAGCCCCAGCATTTT